These T cell receptor beta chains were read from a single sample in a study of radiation and T cells in renal cell carcinoma. Profiling relied on immunoSEQ multiplex PCR, and the TCRdb table lists in-frame clones only, not all of them. Counted here are about 83,000 clones, less than 85% occurring once; the ten biggest clones make up around 2.5%. The sequenced sample was blood, obtained from a patient whose treatment included radiotherapy and nephrectomy. The source of these receptors is a woman aged 60-75 years with renal cell carcinoma. CDR3s include the opening cysteine and the closing phenylalanine or tryptophan. The D gene is left open where the match is weak. Expanded clones are given a class, and other clones once, few, many or no size at all.

size: NA
D: TRBD2
V: TRBV14
J: TRBJ2-3
DNA: TGTGCCAGCAGCCGAAGTAGCGGGGGGCACCACACAGATACGCAGTATTTT
CDR3: CASSRSSGGHHTDTQYF

size: NA
D: NA
V: TRBV11-3
J: TRBJ1-2
DNA: TGTGCCAGCAGCTTAGGGTATGGCTACACCTTC
CDR3: CASSLGYGYTF

size: NA
D: NA
V: TRBV4-2
J: TRBJ2-5
DNA: TGTGCCAGCAGCCAGGGGCAGCTGGGGACCGAGCTATACTTC
CDR3: CASSQGQLGTELYF

size: NA
D: NA
V: TRBV6-1
J: TRBJ2-1
DNA: TGTGCCAGCAGTGACGACAGGCTCTCCTACAATGAGCAGTTCTTC
CDR3: CASSDDRLSYNEQFF

size: NA
D: NA
V: TRBV6-6
J: TRBJ1-2
DNA: TGTGCCAGCAGTTACTCTCCAGGACTATATGGCTACACCTTC
CDR3: CASSYSPGLYGYTF

size: NA
D: TRBD1
V: TRBV9
J: TRBJ1-1
DNA: TGTGCCAGCAGCGTTAGACTCCAGGGGGTCGGCGGGAACACTGAAGCTTTCTTT
CDR3: CASSVRLQGVGGNTEAFF

size: once
D: NA
V: TRBV5-5
J: TRBJ1-2
DNA: TGTGCCAGCAATTCGGGATTCCGGAGGGGCTACACCTTC
CDR3: CASNSGFRRGYTF

size: NA
D: NA
V: TRBV2
J: TRBJ1-5
DNA: TGTGCCAGCTCGGGAGTTGGAAAGAATCAGCCCCAGCATTTT
CDR3: CASSGVGKNQPQHF

size: NA
D: TRBD2
V: TRBV29-1
J: TRBJ2-5
DNA: TGCAGCGTGATAACCGGGACTAGCGGGGTCCAAGAGACCCAGTACTTC
CDR3: CSVITGTSGVQETQYF

size: once
D: NA
V: TRBV5-1
J: TRBJ1-2
DNA: TGCGCCAGCAGCGGCTGGGTTGAGGATGGCTACACCTTC
CDR3: CASSGWVEDGYTF

size: NA
D: TRBD1
V: TRBV5-1
J: TRBJ2-7
DNA: TGCGCCAGCAGCCCTGGGACAGGGGGCTACGAGCAGTACTTC
CDR3: CASSPGTGGYEQYF

size: few
D: NA
V: TRBV29-1
J: TRBJ2-7
DNA: TGCAGCGTCGCCGGGGGGCCCTCGAACTGGGAGCAGTACTTC
CDR3: CSVAGGPSNWEQYF

size: NA
D: NA
V: TRBV5-1
J: TRBJ1-4
DNA: TGCGCCAGCAGCTCCGGGACCTCCTATGAAAAACTGTTTTTT
CDR3: CASSSGTSYEKLFF

size: NA
D: NA
V: TRBV5-1
J: TRBJ2-7
DNA: TGCGCCAGCAGCTTGGCCGACAGTTCCTACGAGCAGTACTTC
CDR3: CASSLADSSYEQYF

size: NA
D: NA
V: TRBV4-1
J: TRBJ1-4
DNA: TGCGCCAGCAGGGGGGTCGGGAGGAGTGAAAAACTGTTTTTT
CDR3: CASRGVGRSEKLFF

size: NA
D: TRBD1
V: TRBV2
J: TRBJ1-5
DNA: TGTGCCAGCAGTGAAGGGGGGGGACAGATCAATCAGCCCCAGCATTTT
CDR3: CASSEGGGQINQPQHF

size: NA
D: NA
V: TRBV18
J: TRBJ2-2
DNA: TGTGCCAGCTCACCACCCCCCGACACCGGGGAGCTGTTTTTT
CDR3: CASSPPPDTGELFF

size: NA
D: NA
V: TRBV5-1
J: TRBJ1-2
DNA: TGCGCCAGCAGCTTGGAAGGGTATGGCTACACCTTC
CDR3: CASSLEGYGYTF

size: NA
D: NA
V: TRBV7-9
J: TRBJ2-7
DNA: TGTGCCAGCAGCCCCGCGTCCGGACTGATCTACGAGCAGTACTTC
CDR3: CASSPASGLIYEQYF

size: NA
D: NA
V: TRBV4-3
J: TRBJ1-5
DNA: TGCGCCAGCAGCCAAGGCCGGGCCCGCGGTCAGCCCCAGCATTTT
CDR3: CASSQGRARGQPQHF

size: NA
D: TRBD1
V: TRBV7-9
J: TRBJ1-2
DNA: TGTGCCAGCAGCTCGTCTATGGGACAGCCGTACGATGGCTACACCTTC
CDR3: CASSSSMGQPYDGYTF